Each of the 17 T cell receptor beta chains below was sequenced from the same sample in a study of blood T cells in healthy people across ages. A second PCR, run for about 7 to 11 cycles, used a sample-barcoded 5' primer plus a J-beta primer mix. MiXCR, applied by TCRdb to the 5' RACE reads, yields one record per CDR3 protein. The sample includes 2 million or so distinct CDR3 sequences, about 50% seen only once; the top ten take 2.1%. Sequencing used blood. The receptors originated from a woman in her forties in good health.

This chain connects TRBV6-1 to TRBJ2-7; the D is unclear. The CDR3 is 16 residues long. Germline V lookup: CDR1 MNHNS, CDR2 SASEGT. The V end was cut by 2 bases, the J end by 4 bases, with 18 bases between. CDR3 sequence (DNA): TGTGCCAGCAGTGAATGGCAATTGAAGCCTTTATACGAGCAGTACTTC. Its translation is CASSEWQLKPLYEQYF.

This clonotype has a single count. This chain connects TRBV27 to TRBJ1-2; 7 nucleotides align to TRBD1. Per germline, CDR1 MNHEY and CDR2 SMNVEV (reference sequence). V trimming: 5 bases; J trimming: 4 bases; junction bases outside the gene matches: 7. The CDR3 length is 14 residues. The CDR3 DNA follows: TGTGCCAGCAGTGTAACCGGGACAGTCTATGGCTACACCTTC. The encoded protein is CASSVTGTVYGYTF.

The V and J genes are TRBV7-2 and TRBJ2-5; 10 bases line up with TRBD2. From germline, CDR1 is SGHTA and CDR2 FQGNSA. Losses at the gene ends were 5 bases for V and 5 bases for J; bases not matched to a gene: 8. The CDR3 is 15 residues long. The CDR3 reads CASSPTTSGKETQYF. In nucleotides, the CDR3 is TGTGCCAGCAGCCCGACTACTAGCGGGAAGGAGACCCAGTACTTC.

This clonotype showed up just a few times. The CDR3 is CSASRRGQFDEQFF. The CDR3 nucleotides are TGCAGTGCTAGCCGGCGGGGCCAATTCGATGAGCAGTTCTTC. The genes are TRBV20-1 and TRBJ2-1, with a possible D match to TRBD2 (6 bases). CDR1 and CDR2 (germline): DFQATT, SNEGSKA (reference sequence). The ends were cut back, 3 bases at V and 8 bases at J, with 17 bases in the middle. The CDR3 extends over 14 amino acids.

Worth noting for this clonotype: Sequence at one end of the junction differs from germline and may be a read error. The V call is TRBV6-1, the J call TRBJ1-2; 8 bases line up with TRBD1. The germline CDR1 and CDR2 sequences are MNHNS and SASEGT. This CDR3 spans 18 amino acids. The CDR3 spells CASSRTGGSHLINYDYTF. The CDR3 bases are TGTGCCAGCAGTAGAACAGGGGGTAGTCATTTAATTAACTATGACTACACCTTC.

CDR3 nucleotides: TGTGCCAGCAGTTTCTGGAGAACTCCTAGTGAAGCTTTCTTT. Its protein product is CASSFWRTPSEAFF. V is TRBV28 and J is TRBJ1-1; D not certain. The length of the CDR3 is 14 residues. CDR1 and CDR2 from the germline V gene are MDHEN and SYDVKM. With 3 bases removed from V and 7 bases from J, the gap between germline ends came to 15 bases. Filled out from reference TRBV28 and TRBJ1-1, the complete variable domain reads DVKVTQSSRYLVKRTGEKVFLECVQDMDHENMFWYRQDPGLGLRLIYFSYDVKMKEKGDIPEGYSVSREKKERFSLILESASTNQTSMYLCASSFWRTPSEAFFGQGTRLTVV.

Only a few counts were recorded for this clonotype. The chain recombines TRBV20-1 with TRBJ2-7; TRBD1 agrees at 10 bases. CDR3 length equals 14 residues. CDR1 and CDR2 from the germline V gene are DFQATT and SNEGSKA (reference sequence). Trimming removed 6 bases from V and 1 base from J; junction bases left unmatched: 6. The CDR3 nucleotides read TGCAGTGCCGGCGGGACAGGGGAGTCCTACGAGCAGTACTTC. Residues: CSAGGTGESYEQYF.

The rearrangement joins TRBV2 to TRBJ2-3, with 10 bases that match TRBD2. Germline assignment: CDR1 SNHLY and CDR2 FYNNEI. V lost 6 bases to trimming and J lost 3 bases; unmatched junction nucleotides: 12. The CDR3 runs to 17 residues. The CDR3 sequence is CASSLSERGGLTDTQYF. The CDR3 nucleotides are TGTGCCAGCAGCCTTAGCGAGCGGGGGGGCCTGACAGATACGCAGTATTTT.

This clonotype was seen a handful of times. CDR3 sequence reads: CASSSSNSGANVLTF. The CDR3, as DNA: TGTGCCAGCAGCTCAAGTAACTCTGGGGCCAACGTCCTGACTTTC. The rearrangement joins TRBV7-2 to TRBJ2-6; D gene ambiguous. The CDR3 totals 15 residues. V was clipped by 4 bases and J by 0 bases, with 7 bases between them. Germline CDR1 SGHTA, CDR2 FQGNSA.

This chain connects TRBV24-1 to TRBJ2-1, with 8 nucleotides matching TRBD2. The V gene's germline CDR1 is KGHDR and CDR2 SFDVKD. V lost 4 bases to trimming and J lost 8 bases; unmatched junction nucleotides: 12. The CDR3 consists of 16 residues. The CDR3 bases are TGTGCCACCAGTGACTCCGGGACTAGACCCTATGATGAGCAGTTCTTC. It translates to CATSDSGTRPYDEQFF.

This chain uses TRBV6-5 with TRBJ2-7, with a possible D match to TRBD2 (6 bases). Per the germline V gene, CDR1 is MNHEY and CDR2 is SVGAGI. The CDR3 consists of 13 residues. V gave up 6 bases and J gave up 3 bases, with 12 bases separating them. This CDR3 is CASSPTSFYEQYF. CDR3 DNA sequence: TGTGCCAGCAGCCCCACTAGCTTCTACGAGCAGTACTTC.

V usage is TRBV5-1 and J usage is TRBJ1-2; D remains unclear. The CDR3 extends over 14 amino acids. From germline, CDR1 is SGHRS and CDR2 YFSETQ. The germline V and J ends were trimmed by 5 bases and 8 bases, with 19 bases remaining between them. CDR3 sequence reads: CASSIRTGPDGYTF. In nucleotides, the CDR3 is TGCGCCAGCAGTATCAGGACGGGTCCCGACGGCTACACCTTC.

Details on this clonotype: The junction and the germline gene differ at one end; a read error may be behind it. This rearrangement joins TRBV29-1 to TRBJ2-4; no definite D call. CDR3 length: 12 amino acids. The germline V gene encodes CDR1 SQVTM and CDR2 ANQGSEA. The CDR3 sequence is CSAERAKNIQYF. The CDR3 region has the DNA TGCAGCGCTGAACGGGCCAAAAACATTCAGTACTTC.

The CDR3 sequence is CASSRIPGVGQYF. The CDR3 coding sequence is TGTGCCAGCAGCCGGATACCAGGGGTTGGGCAGTACTTC. The rearrangement uses TRBV28 and TRBJ2-5; perhaps TRBD1 as D (6 bases). Looked up from germline, CDR1 is MDHEN and CDR2 is SYDVKM. This CDR3 has 13 residues. V was cut by 6 bases and J by 11 bases, with 19 bases left in between.

V usage is TRBV10-3 and J usage is TRBJ2-5; 8 bases match TRBD2. Germline CDR1 reads ENHRY; CDR2 reads SYGVKD. The CDR3 sequence is 14 residues long. J gave up 1 base and V 3 bases, and 1 base lay outside the gene matches. The CDR3: CAISEAGVQETQYF. The CDR3 coding sequence is TGTGCCATCAGTGAAGCGGGGGTCCAAGAGACCCAGTACTTC.

This clonotype was recorded a few times. The V call is TRBV28, the J call TRBJ1-2; no reliable D call. V was trimmed by 6 bases and J by 1 base, leaving 9 bases between them. The CDR3 extends over 13 amino acids. Germline-derived CDR1 and CDR2 are MDHEN and SYDVKM. The CDR3, as DNA: TGTGCCAGCAGATTAATCAATAACTATGGCTACACCTTC. As protein: CASRLINNYGYTF.

This CDR3 is CASSPSWTGVSPLHF. CDR3 DNA sequence: TGTGCCAGCAGCCCCAGCTGGACAGGGGTTTCACCCCTCCACTTT. The chain joins TRBV7-2 to TRBJ1-6, with TRBD1 identical over 9 bases. This CDR3 is built from 15 residues. J lost 9 bases, V lost 5 bases, and 8 bases had no gene match. Germline lookup yields CDR1 SGHTA and CDR2 FQGNSA.